This T cell receptor beta chain stems from a study of blood T cell repertoires in COVID-19. Study-level information: COVID-19 samples collected from the United States, Italy and Spain covered acute and convalescent phases. PBMCs, B-cell-depleted T cells, or T cells were the source of the cDNA or gDNA that made up the material.

The authors' processing: Amplified reference gene primers provided the basis for estimating nucleated cell counts. Clones were read by immunoSEQ multiplex PCR, and TCRdb kept only the in-frame ones, dropping some. V and J calls and clone size come straight from that table; D and trimming were deduced from the DNA. The table records 150,000 to 200,000 clones, 60% to 80% of them present only once. The ends were cut back, 1 base at V and 8 bases at J, with 11 bases in the middle. This CDR3 is built from 14 residues. Germline lookup yields CDR1 LNHNV and CDR2 YYDKDF (reference sequence). This chain joins TRBV15 and TRBJ2-2; no firm D call. The sequence derives from a woman between 65 and 79 years old with acute or convalescent COVID-19. The source material was peripheral blood. The CDR3 DNA reads TGTGCCACCAGCAGAGGCTCCCCGAGTGGGGAGCTGTTTTTT. Its translation is CATSRGSPSGELFF. Drawing the rest from reference TRBV15 and TRBJ2-2, the complete variable domain is DAMVIQNPRYQVTQFGKPVTLSCSQTLNHNVMYWYQQKSSQAPKLLFHYYDKDFNNEADTPDNFQSRRPNTSFCFLDIRSPGLGDTAMYLCATSRGSPSGELFFGEGSRLTVL.